This is a list of T cell receptor beta chains from one sample in a study of CD4 T cell repertoires in COVID-19. Sequencing was performed with immunoSEQ multiplex PCR; in TCRdb, only in-frame clones are kept and a portion is missing. The sample contains approximately 24,000 clones, 85% to 95% of which appear only once. The sample was circulating follicular helper CD4+ T cells (cTfh) from blood, taken before the COVID-19 pandemic. The receptors were gathered from a human donor who had COVID-19. Each CDR3 is given with its conserved first and last residue. D genes are given only for firm matches. Not all rows give a size; the values are once, few, many and, for expanded clones, a class.

size: -
D: -
J: TRBJ1-2
V: TRBV30
DNA: TGTGCCTGGTTAAGAACCACAGGCCTCCGCTTGAGATATGGCTACACCTTC
CDR3: CAWLRTTGLRLRYGYTF

size: once
D: -
J: TRBJ2-6
V: TRBV28
DNA: TGTGCCAGCAAAGAGGATTCTGGGGCCAACGTCCTGACTTTC
CDR3: CASKEDSGANVLTF

size: -
D: -
J: TRBJ2-3
V: TRBV7-3
DNA: TGTGCCAGCAGCTTGGGACATAACACAGATACGCAGTATTTT
CDR3: CASSLGHNTDTQYF

size: -
D: -
J: TRBJ1-1
V: TRBV19
DNA: TGTGCCAGTAGTTTTCAGGGTAGTACTGAAGCTTTCTTT
CDR3: CASSFQGSTEAFF

size: once
D: -
J: TRBJ1-5
V: TRBV29-1
DNA: TGCAGCGCTGGGGACCGCGGGGGGCAGCCCCAGCATTTT
CDR3: CSAGDRGGQPQHF

size: -
D: TRBD1
J: TRBJ2-7
V: TRBV6-1
DNA: TGTGCCAGCAGTGAATCCCAGGGGGTCTACGAGCAGTACTTC
CDR3: CASSESQGVYEQYF

size: -
D: TRBD2
J: TRBJ2-3
V: TRBV9
DNA: TGTGCCAGCAGCCTACAAGCGGGGGCGCCCACAGATACGCAGTATTTT
CDR3: CASSLQAGAPTDTQYF

size: -
D: TRBD1
J: TRBJ2-1
V: TRBV27
DNA: TGTGCCAGCAGATTCCTGACCGGGACAGGGTATCGGAATGAGCAGTTCTTC
CDR3: CASRFLTGTGYRNEQFF

size: -
D: -
J: TRBJ2-2
V: TRBV5-1
DNA: TGCGCCAGCGGCCTAACAGGCGACCAGATCACCGGGGAGCTGTTTTTT
CDR3: CASGLTGDQITGELFF

size: -
D: TRBD1
J: TRBJ1-1
V: TRBV10-3
DNA: TGTGCCATCAGTCGGGACAGGGACGTGAACACTGAAGCTTTCTTT
CDR3: CAISRDRDVNTEAFF

size: -
D: -
J: TRBJ2-5
V: TRBV18
DNA: TGTGCCAGCTCACCTCGCCAAGAGACCCAGTACTTC
CDR3: CASSPRQETQYF

size: -
D: TRBD2
J: TRBJ2-2
V: TRBV11-2
DNA: TGTGCCAGCAGCTTGGGGGGAGGGCCGGTCACCGGGGAGCTGTTTTTT
CDR3: CASSLGGGPVTGELFF

size: -
D: -
J: TRBJ1-6
V: TRBV6-5
DNA: TGTGCCAGCGCCCCCTCAGGGGCCAATTCCCCCCTCCACTTT
CDR3: CASAPSGANSPLHF

size: -
D: TRBD1
J: TRBJ2-1
V: TRBV7-2
DNA: TGTGCCAGCAGCTTCCGGACCAGGGGGTCCTACAATGAGCAGTTCTTC
CDR3: CASSFRTRGSYNEQFF

size: -
D: TRBD1
J: TRBJ1-2
V: TRBV9
DNA: TGTGCCAGCAGCCCGCATATTGGACAGGGGGCGAATGGCTACACCTTC
CDR3: CASSPHIGQGANGYTF

size: -
D: -
J: TRBJ1-2
V: TRBV5-6
DNA: TGTGCCAGCAGCTTGGGGCGGGGGCAGGTTGGCTACACCTTC
CDR3: CASSLGRGQVGYTF

size: -
D: -
J: TRBJ1-3
V: TRBV11-2
DNA: TGTGCCAGCAGACATCAGGACAGCCTCTCTGGAAACACCATATATTTT
CDR3: CASRHQDSLSGNTIYF

size: -
D: -
J: TRBJ1-1
V: TRBV2
DNA: TGTGCCAGCAGTGAAGGGGCGAACACTGAAGCTTTCTTT
CDR3: CASSEGANTEAFF

size: -
D: -
J: TRBJ1-2
V: TRBV5-6
DNA: TGTGCCAGCACCCTGGACAGAAGCTATGGCTACACCTTC
CDR3: CASTLDRSYGYTF

size: -
D: -
J: TRBJ1-1
V: TRBV19
DNA: TGTGCCAGTAGTATAGAAGGGACGGGGGGGACGAACACTGAAGCTTTCTTT
CDR3: CASSIEGTGGTNTEAFF

size: -
D: -
J: TRBJ1-5
V: TRBV19
DNA: TGTGCCAGTAAGACGGACTCTAGCAATCAGCCCCAGCATTTT
CDR3: CASKTDSSNQPQHF

size: -
D: TRBD1
J: TRBJ2-7
V: TRBV19
DNA: TGTGCCAGTAGTAGGAGACAGGGCAGCTCCTACGAGCAGTACTTC
CDR3: CASSRRQGSSYEQYF

size: -
D: -
J: TRBJ2-1
V: TRBV28
DNA: TGTGCCAGCAGTTTGGGGGGACCTCTAACCAATGAGCAGTTCTTC
CDR3: CASSLGGPLTNEQFF

size: -
D: -
J: TRBJ1-1
V: TRBV7-9
DNA: TGTGCCAGCAGCTTACCGAGACAGAGCACTGAAGCTTTCTTT
CDR3: CASSLPRQSTEAFF

size: -
D: -
J: TRBJ2-5
V: TRBV27
DNA: TGTGCCAGCAGAGGACGGAAGGGGGAGACCCAGTACTTC
CDR3: CASRGRKGETQYF

size: few
D: TRBD2
J: TRBJ2-7
V: TRBV6-1
DNA: TGTGCCATCCAGCGGGAGGGCCTCTACGAGCAGTACTTC
CDR3: CAIQREGLYEQYF

size: -
D: -
J: TRBJ1-3
V: TRBV6-5
DNA: TGTGCCAGCAGCTCAAATACAGGAACTGGAAACACCATATATTTT
CDR3: CASSSNTGTGNTIYF

size: once
D: TRBD1
J: TRBJ1-1
V: TRBV19
DNA: TGTGCCAGTAGTACCGGGACAGAAGGGAACGCTTTCTTT
CDR3: CASSTGTEGNAFF

size: -
D: -
J: TRBJ1-5
V: TRBV4-2
DNA: TGTGCCAGCAGCCAAGATGGGGTTTACAGCCGGGAGCAGCCCCAGCATTTT
CDR3: CASSQDGVYSREQPQHF

size: -
D: -
J: TRBJ2-2
V: TRBV5-1
DNA: TGCGCCAGCAGCCCGAGGGGGTCGGACACCGGGGAGCTGTTTTTT
CDR3: CASSPRGSDTGELFF

size: -
D: -
J: TRBJ1-6
V: TRBV9
DNA: TGTGCCTCCAGCCAGGGTTATAATTCACCCCTCCACTTT
CDR3: CASSQGYNSPLHF

size: -
D: TRBD1
J: TRBJ2-1
V: TRBV18
DNA: TGTGCCAGCTCACCAACTCGACAGGGCGGTCCCAATGAGCAGTTCTTC
CDR3: CASSPTRQGGPNEQFF

size: -
D: TRBD2
J: TRBJ2-7
V: TRBV11-1
DNA: TGTGCCAGCAGCTTAGATGGAGCGGGGGGCCTTTCCTACGAGCAGTACTTC
CDR3: CASSLDGAGGLSYEQYF

size: -
D: -
J: TRBJ1-5
V: TRBV30
DNA: TGTGCCTGGTCAAAGGGAGGCGATCAGCCCCAGCATTTT
CDR3: CAWSKGGDQPQHF

size: -
D: -
J: TRBJ2-7
V: TRBV2
DNA: TGTGCCAGCAGCTCGGGAGTAGACGAGCAGTACTTC
CDR3: CASSSGVDEQYF

size: -
D: TRBD1
J: TRBJ2-2
V: TRBV5-1
DNA: TGCGCCAGCAGCTTAGGGACAGGGTTTACCGGGGAGCTGTTTTTT
CDR3: CASSLGTGFTGELFF

size: once
D: -
J: TRBJ1-5
V: TRBV2
DNA: TGTGCCAGCAGTGTCTTGGAGGGTTGGCAGCCCCAGCATTTT
CDR3: CASSVLEGWQPQHF

size: -
D: -
J: TRBJ1-5
V: TRBV7-3
DNA: TGTGCCAGCCGTTTCCGGGGGGGAAGGGGACAGCCCCAGCATTTT
CDR3: CASRFRGGRGQPQHF